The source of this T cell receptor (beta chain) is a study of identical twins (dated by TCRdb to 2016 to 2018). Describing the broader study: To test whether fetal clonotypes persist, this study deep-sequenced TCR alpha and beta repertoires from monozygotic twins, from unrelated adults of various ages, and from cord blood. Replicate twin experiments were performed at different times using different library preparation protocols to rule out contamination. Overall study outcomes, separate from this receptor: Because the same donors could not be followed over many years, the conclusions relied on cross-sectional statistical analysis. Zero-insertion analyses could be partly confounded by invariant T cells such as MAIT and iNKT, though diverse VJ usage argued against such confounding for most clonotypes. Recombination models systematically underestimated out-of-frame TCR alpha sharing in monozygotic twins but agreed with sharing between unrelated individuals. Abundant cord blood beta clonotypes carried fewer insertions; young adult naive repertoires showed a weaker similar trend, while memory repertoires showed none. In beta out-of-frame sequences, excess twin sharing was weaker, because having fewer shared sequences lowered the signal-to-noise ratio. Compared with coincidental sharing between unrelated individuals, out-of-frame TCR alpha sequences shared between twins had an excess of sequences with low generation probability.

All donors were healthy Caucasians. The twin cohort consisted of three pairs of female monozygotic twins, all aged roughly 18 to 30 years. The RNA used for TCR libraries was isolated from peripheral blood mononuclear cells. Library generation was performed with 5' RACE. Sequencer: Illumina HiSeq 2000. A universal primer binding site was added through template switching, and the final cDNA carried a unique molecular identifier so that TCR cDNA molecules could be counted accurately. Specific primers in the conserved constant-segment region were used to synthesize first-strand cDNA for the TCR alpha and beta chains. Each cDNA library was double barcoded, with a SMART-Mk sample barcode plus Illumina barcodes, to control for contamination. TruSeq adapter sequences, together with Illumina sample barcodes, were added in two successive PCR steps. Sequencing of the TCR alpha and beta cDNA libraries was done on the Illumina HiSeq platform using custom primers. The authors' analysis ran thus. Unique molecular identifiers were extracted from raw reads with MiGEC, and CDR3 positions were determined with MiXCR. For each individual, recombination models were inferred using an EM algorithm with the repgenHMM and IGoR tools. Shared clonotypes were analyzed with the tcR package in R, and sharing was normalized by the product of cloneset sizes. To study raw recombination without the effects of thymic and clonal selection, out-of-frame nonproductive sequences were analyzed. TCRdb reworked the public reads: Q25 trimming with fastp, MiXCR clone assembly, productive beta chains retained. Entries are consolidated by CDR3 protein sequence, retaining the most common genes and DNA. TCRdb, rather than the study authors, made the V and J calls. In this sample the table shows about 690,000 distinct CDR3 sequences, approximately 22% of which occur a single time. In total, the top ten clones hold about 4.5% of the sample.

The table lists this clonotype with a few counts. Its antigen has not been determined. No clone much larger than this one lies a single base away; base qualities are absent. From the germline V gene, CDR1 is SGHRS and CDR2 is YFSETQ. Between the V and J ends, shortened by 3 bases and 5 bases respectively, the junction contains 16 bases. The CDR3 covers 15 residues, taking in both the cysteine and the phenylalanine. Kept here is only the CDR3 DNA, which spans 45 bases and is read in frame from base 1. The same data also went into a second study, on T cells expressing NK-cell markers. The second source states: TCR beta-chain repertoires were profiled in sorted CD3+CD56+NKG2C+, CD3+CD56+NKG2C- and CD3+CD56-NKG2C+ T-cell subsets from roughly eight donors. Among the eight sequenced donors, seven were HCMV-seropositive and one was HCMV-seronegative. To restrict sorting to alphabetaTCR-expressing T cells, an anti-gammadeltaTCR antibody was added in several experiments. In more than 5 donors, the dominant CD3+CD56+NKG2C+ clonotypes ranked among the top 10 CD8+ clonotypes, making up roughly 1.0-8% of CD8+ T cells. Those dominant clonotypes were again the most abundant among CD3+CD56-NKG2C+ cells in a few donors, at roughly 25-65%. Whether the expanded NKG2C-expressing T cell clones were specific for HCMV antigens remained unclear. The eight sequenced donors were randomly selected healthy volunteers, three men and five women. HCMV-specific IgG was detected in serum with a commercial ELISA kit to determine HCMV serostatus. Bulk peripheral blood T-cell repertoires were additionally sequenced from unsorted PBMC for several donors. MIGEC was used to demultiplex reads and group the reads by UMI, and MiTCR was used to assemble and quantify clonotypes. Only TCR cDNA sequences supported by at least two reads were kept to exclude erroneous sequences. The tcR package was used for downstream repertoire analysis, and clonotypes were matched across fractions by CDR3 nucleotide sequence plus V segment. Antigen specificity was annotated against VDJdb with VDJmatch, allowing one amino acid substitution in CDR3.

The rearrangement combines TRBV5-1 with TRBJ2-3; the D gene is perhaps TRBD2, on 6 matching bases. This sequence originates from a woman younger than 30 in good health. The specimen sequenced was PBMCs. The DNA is TGCGCCAGCAGCTCTTGGATTATGGAGGGAGATACGCAGTATTTT. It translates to CASSSWIMEGDTQYF.